Below, one T cell receptor (beta chain) is given with its context. RNA amounts of 0.5 to 1 ug underwent reverse transcription with random hexamers. The amplification used immunoSEQ multiplex PCR on TCR beta CDR3; it spanned 54 Vbeta and 13 Jbeta. TCRdb independently ran MiXCR on the immunoSEQ multiplex PCR reads; one entry per CDR3 protein. The sample shows fewer than 200,000 distinct CDR3 sequences, 80% to 95% of them seen only once. The data were taken from a study of CD8 T cells in Susac syndrome. TEMRA cells were FACS-enriched, unlike CD8+ and CD4+ T cells, which were negatively isolated. After removal of 3 bases from V and 8 bases from J, the junction contained 12 bases not matched to a gene. Germline V lookup: CDR1 SQVTM, CDR2 ANQGSEA. The CDR3 loop spans 15 amino acids.

The clonotype comes from a human donor in good health. The sample taken for sequencing was CD4+ T cells from PBMCs. The chain recombines TRBV29-1 with TRBJ2-5, with 10 nucleotides matching TRBD1. CDR3 in DNA: TGCAGCGTTGAGGGGGACAGGGGCAGATCGGACACCCAGTACTTC. Translating it yields CSVEGDRGRSDTQYF.